This TCR beta chain was retrieved from a study of CD8+ T cells in alopecia areata. Whole-study context: Tofacitinib treatment spanned 6 to 18 months, with 6 months off drug afterward. Study-wide results and caveats: Among the 100 top clones, expanded CD8+ clones, like scalp clonality, were significantly decreased by tofacitinib.

Treatment noted: oral pan-JAK inhibitor, 5-10 mg twice daily. Concerning this clone itself: Its antigen is still unknown.

Following RNA extraction, reverse transcription yielded cDNA that acted as the sequencing template. The repertoire was sequenced with immunoSEQ multiplex PCR; TCRdb's copy has only in-frame clones and lacks some. The sample includes 100,000 to 140,000 clones, 84% of them seen just once. With 5 bases clipped from V and 4 bases from J, the junction kept 5 bases outside the gene matches. The germline V gene encodes CDR1 SEHNR and CDR2 FQNEAQ (reference sequence). The CDR3 extends over 13 amino acids. The source was CD8+ T cells sorted from blood, collected at week 24, from a patient treated with tofacitinib. The chain recombines TRBV7-9 with TRBJ2-7; TRBD1 agrees at 7 bases. The sequence derives from a human donor with alopecia areata. CDR3 amino acids: CASSVGGRYEQYF. The CDR3, as DNA: TGTGCCAGCAGCGTAGGGGGCAGGTACGAGCAGTACTTC.